This T cell receptor (beta chain) comes out of a study of cytomegalovirus exposure and HLA in healthy donors. Study-level findings and limits: Among TCR beta chains, those listed as cytomegalovirus-associated numbered about 150. As a later analysis showed, several of the most significant clusters appeared to be linked to common viral pathogens. As immune exposure information, only CMV serostatus was available. Most TCR sequences showed up rarely, but some public TCRs showed up in many donors.

PCR amplification relied on 60 Vbeta primers (plus 13 Jbeta primers). Generated by immunoSEQ multiplex PCR, the TCRdb table keeps only in-frame clones and is missing some. The sample has 200,000 to 250,000 clones; around 80% are singletons. Points on this clone: The antigen is undetermined.

The CDR3 contains 14 residues. CDR1 and CDR2 from the germline V gene are SGDLS and YYNGEE. V was shortened by 0 bases and J by 7 bases, with 8 bases between the two germline ends. The chain is built from TRBV9 and TRBJ1-6; D is undetermined. This sequence originates from a woman in her sixties or seventies in good health and CMV-seropositive. Sequenced input: PBMCs. The CDR3 loop is CASSVDQWNSPLHF. In DNA form, the CDR3 reads TGTGCCAGCAGCGTAGATCAGTGGAATTCACCCCTCCACTTT.